The 5 T cell receptor beta chains given below trace back to one sample, sequenced in a study of cytomegalovirus exposure and HLA in healthy donors. Researchers ran the PCR with 60 Vbeta and 13 Jbeta primers. Profiled with immunoSEQ multiplex PCR; TCRdb holds only in-frame clones, not every one. Here the sample spans about 270,000 clones, 80% to 90% being singletons. Sequenced input: PBMCs. These receptors were collected from a man in his forties in good health and CMV-seropositive.

The chain carries TRBV5-1 and TRBJ1-3; TRBD1 agrees at 8 bases. Germline CDR1 and CDR2: SGHRS and YFSETQ. This CDR3 region has 15 residues. The V and J ends lost 4 bases and 0 bases, in that order; junction bases with no gene match: 3. The CDR3 bases are TGCGCCAGCAGCCGGGACAGGAGCTCTGGAAACACCATATATTTT. This encodes CASSRDRSSGNTIYF.

The rearrangement uses TRBV13 and TRBJ2-7, with 7 bases that match TRBD1. The CDR3 is 15 amino acids. In germline, CDR1 is PRHDT, CDR2 FYEKMQ (reference sequence). The ends lost 5 bases at V and 4 bases at J; junction bases unmatched: 11. CDR3 nucleotide sequence: TGTGCCAGCAGCCTACCCTCGACAGGGCGGTACGAGCAGTACTTC. Translated, it gives CASSLPSTGRYEQYF.

The genes are TRBV28 and TRBJ2-7, with D maybe TRBD2 (6 bases). The CDR3 is 15 amino acids. Trimming pared 6 bases from V and 6 bases from J, leaving 21 bases between. The germline CDR1 and CDR2 sequences are MDHEN and SYDVKM. CDR3 nucleotides: TGTGCCAGCAGAGATTCGGGACTCCCCAGCGGCGAGCAGTACTTC. It encodes CASRDSGLPSGEQYF.

The J gene is TRBJ2-3, the V gene TRBV11-3, with no clear D. The germline V gene encodes CDR1 SGHNT and CDR2 YENEEA. The CDR3 has 12 residues. Trimming left V 0 bases short and J 5 bases short, with 3 bases between. As DNA, the CDR3 is TGTGCCAGCAGCTTAGACGTAGATACGCAGTATTTT. It is translated as CASSLDVDTQYF.

This chain uses TRBV5-6 with TRBJ2-1, with 16 positions matching TRBD2. V lost 3 bases to trimming and J lost 7 bases; unmatched junction nucleotides: 13. CDR1 is SGHDT and CDR2 is YYEEEE in the germline V gene. There are 19 residues in the CDR3. The chain's CDR3 is CASSSPGLAGGPRWNEQFF. The CDR3 DNA reads as TGTGCCAGCAGCTCCCCGGGACTAGCGGGAGGGCCGCGGTGGAATGAGCAGTTCTTC.